This T cell receptor beta chain was observed in a study of shared clonotypes between healthy human individuals. Study-level results: Generation probability values for non-shared clonotypes were lower than those for clonotypes shared by all four donors. Only blood samples were collected, and tissue repertoires likely differ.

This CDR3 has 12 amino acids. CDR1 is MNHNY and CDR2 is SVGAGI in the germline V gene (reference sequence). Between the trimmed V and J ends, which lost 6 bases and 4 bases, there was a span of 8 bases. Method: immunoSEQ multiplex PCR; TCRdb's copy keeps in-frame clones and lacks some. The data hold about 2.4 million clones, with 93% observed a single time. Comments on this clone: The antigen remains undetermined.

The receptor comes from a man in his late teens or twenties in good health. Some clones in this sample may be carry-over from other donors' samples. Specimen: naive CD4+ T cells from PBMCs. The subset is: CD45RA+ positively selected. The J gene is TRBJ2-3, the V gene TRBV6-6, with D maybe TRBD2 (5 bases). The CDR3 here is CASRLAADTQYF. The CDR3 coding sequence is TGTGCCAGCAGGCTAGCAGCAGATACGCAGTATTTT.